This TCR beta chain was sequenced in a study of T-cell reconstitution after alpha-beta-depleted transplantation in children. General study results and limits: Reportedly, alpha-beta T cells present about two months post-transplant originated from several hundred expanded clones of graft origin.

This clonotype was seen ten or more times. What it binds is unknown. Trimming removed 4 bases from V and 6 bases from J, with 10 bases in between. This CDR3 has 12 residues. Preparation of the TCRbeta library was carried out with unique molecular identifiers. MiXCR, applied by TCRdb to the PCR reads, yields one record per CDR3 protein. This table holds about 830,000 distinct CDR3 sequences, 16% found once. This chain joins TRBV12-3 or TRBV12-4 and TRBJ2-7; possible D gene TRBD1, 5 bases. The sequencing here drew on PBMCs, mostly from graft donor cells, taken 360 days after TCRalphabeta/CD19-depleted stem cell transplant. This TCR derives from a male patient aged 10 to 17 who had a stem cell transplant for acute lymphoblastic leukemia, so the T cells may come from the graft donor. The CDR3 DNA sequence: TGTGCCAGCAGTTATCAGGGAACCGAGCAGTACTTC. Translating it yields CASSYQGTEQYF.